These 10 T cell receptor beta chains came from one sample sequenced in a study of blood T cell repertoires in COVID-19 (dated by TCRdb to 2020 to 2022). Library prep was done by the immunoSEQ multiplex PCR assay. Here the immuneACCESS table is served through TCRdb, limited to in-frame sequences with V and J called. Missing clones are a known gap in these copies; in checked studies unresolved V genes cover under half, and the rest lacks a known reason. The sample table holds roughly 450,000 clones, of which around 91% were seen once. 0.6% to 0.7% of the sample lies in the top ten. Sequencing used PBMCs or T cells enriched from blood (not recorded which). The receptors were sampled from a man aged 18-30 years who had recovered from COVID-19.

With regard to this clone: The same CDR3 is also encoded by other DNA sequences in this sample. The genes are TRBV18 and TRBJ2-3; no definite D call. V lost 4 bases and J 0 bases, leaving 5 bases between the germline ends. The CDR3 is 13 amino acids. Germline V gives CDR1 KGHSH, CDR2 LQKENI. Written as DNA, the CDR3 is TGTGCCAGCTCACTAACTAGCACAGATACGCAGTATTTT. Translating it yields CASSLTSTDTQYF. Looking up the rest from reference TRBV18 and TRBJ2-3 gives the full variable domain: NAGVMQNPRHLVRRRGQEARLRCSPMKGHSHVYWYRQLPEEGLKFMVYLQKENIIDESGMPKERFSAEFPKEGPSILRIQQVVRGDSAAYFCASSLTSTDTQYFGPGTRLTVL.

This clone was found once. This sequence joins TRBV5-3 and TRBJ1-2; D is unclear. TRBV5-3 is an ORF; its function is uncertain. V lost 0 bases and J lost 3, with 18 bases in between. CDR3 size: 17 residues. The CDR3 protein is CARSLAQDGEKDYGYTF. CDR3 DNA: TGTGCCAGAAGCTTGGCCCAGGACGGGGAAAAGGACTATGGCTACACCTTC.

The chain uses TRBV28 and TRBJ2-1, with D uncertain. The CDR3 extends over 13 amino acids. Germline lookup yields CDR1 MDHEN and CDR2 SYDVKM. Trimming pared 7 bases from V and 5 bases from J, leaving 12 bases between. For the CDR3, the DNA is TGTGCCAGCAATCTCTACAGTGACAATGAGCAGTTCTTC. Residues: CASNLYSDNEQFF.

The chain joins TRBV19 to TRBJ1-5, with D possibly TRBD1 on 6 matching bases. There are 13 residues in the CDR3. In germline, CDR1 is LNHDA, CDR2 SQIVND (reference sequence). Trimming stripped 10 bases from V and 6 bases from J, with 16 bases between. CDR3 amino acids: CATAHRDGQPQHF. CDR3 nucleotide sequence: TGTGCCACCGCCCACAGGGACGGTCAGCCCCAGCATTTT.

V usage is TRBV18 and J usage is TRBJ1-5, with 10 bases lining up with TRBD1. J gave up 7 bases and V 5 bases, and 14 bases lay outside the gene matches. Germline lookup yields CDR1 KGHSH and CDR2 LQKENI. The CDR3 extends over 17 amino acids. CDR3 sequence reads: CASSSARDRGSDQPQHF. The CDR3 DNA sequence: TGTGCCAGCTCATCCGCACGGGACAGGGGATCCGACCAGCCCCAGCATTTT.

The genes are TRBV29-1 and TRBJ2-2, with D perhaps TRBD1 (8 bases). This CDR3 region has 13 residues. V was trimmed by 6 bases and J by 7 bases, leaving 15 bases between them. Germline CDR1 SQVTM, CDR2 ANQGSEA. The CDR3 loop is CSVRTGRDGELFF. As DNA, the CDR3 is TGCAGCGTACGGACAGGGAGGGACGGGGAGCTGTTTTTT.

This chain uses TRBV28 with TRBJ1-1, with TRBD1 matching over 7 bases. V lost 5 bases, J lost 11 bases, and 11 bases stayed unmatched. This CDR3 contains 13 residues. The germline CDR1 and CDR2 sequences are MDHEN and SYDVKM. The CDR3 DNA reads as TGTGCCAGCAGTGAGGGGGCGGATGGGTATGCTTTCTTT. Translated, it gives CASSEGADGYAFF.

This clone was seen just once. The chain uses TRBV4-1 and TRBJ1-2; 10 bases are a match to TRBD1. Trimming at V came to 1 base and at J to 6 bases, leaving 8 bases not matched to a gene. This CDR3 spans 16 amino acids. Looked up from germline, CDR1 is MGHRA and CDR2 is YSYEKL. The CDR3 loop is CASSQASGQGLDGYTF. The CDR3 DNA reads TGCGCCAGCAGCCAAGCCTCGGGACAGGGGCTTGATGGCTACACCTTC.

This chain uses TRBV27 with TRBJ2-1, with 13 bases identical to TRBD2. V shed 5 bases, J shed 2 bases, and the junction held 9 bases outside the gene matches. The CDR3 runs to 18 residues. In germline, CDR1 is MNHEY, CDR2 SMNVEV (reference sequence). CDR3 loop: CASSKPGLAGLTYNEQFF. Written as DNA, the CDR3 is TGTGCCAGCAGTAAACCGGGACTAGCGGGACTCACCTACAATGAGCAGTTCTTC.

This chain joins TRBV1 and TRBJ1-5. TRBV1 has pseudogene status. This CDR3 spans 12 amino acids. Written as DNA, the CDR3 is TGCACCAGCAGCCAAGTAGATCAGCCCCAGCATTTT. It encodes CTSSQVDQPQHF.